The 25 T cell receptor beta chains given below trace back to one sample, sequenced in a study of T cell repertoires in cytomegalovirus infection. TCRdb re-derived calls from the reads in MiXCR, one entry per CDR3 protein. The sample includes fewer than 350,000 distinct CDR3 sequences, 15% to 20% of them seen just once. Input material: PBMCs. The receptors were gathered from a human donor in good health (CMV status not recorded). Some clones in this sample may be carry-over from other donors' samples.

This clonotype came up many times. The chain joins TRBV7-9 to TRBJ2-3; D is unresolved. The CDR3 has 12 residues. Trimming left V 3 bases short and J 5 bases short, with 6 bases between. Looked up from germline, CDR1 is SEHNR and CDR2 is FQNEAQ (reference sequence). The CDR3 DNA reads as TGTGCCAGCAGCTTCTTTGAAGATACGCAGTATTTT. Translation: CASSFFEDTQYF. The full variable domain, with the rest looked up from reference TRBV7-9 and TRBJ2-3, is DTGVSQNPRHKITKRGQNVTFRCDPISEHNRLYWYRQTLGQGPEFLTYFQNEAQLEKSRLLSDRFSAERPKGSFSTLEIQRTEQGDSAMYLCASSFFEDTQYFGPGTRLTVL.

This clonotype occurred many times. J is TRBJ1-5 and V is TRBV12-3 or TRBV12-4; D unresolved. Trimming took off 3 bases at V and 9 bases at J, with 9 bases between the two ends. The CDR3 is made up of 12 amino acids. CDR3 DNA sequence: TGTGCCAGCAGTTTTGGCAAACGGCCCCAGCATTTT. This sequence encodes CASSFGKRPQHF.

This clonotype was found many times. The chain has TRBV7-2 and TRBJ2-7, with a tentative D call TRBD1 (6 bases). Germline V lookup: CDR1 SGHTA, CDR2 FQGNSA. This CDR3 region has 12 residues. V lost 4 bases and J 7 bases, leaving 11 bases between the germline ends. CDR3 residues: CASSSYGQEQYF. The CDR3 DNA sequence: TGTGCCAGCAGCTCATACGGACAGGAGCAGTACTTC.

This clonotype has a single count. The chain couples TRBV28 to TRBJ1-6; no definite D call. The CDR3 is 13 residues long. Germline-derived CDR1 and CDR2 are MDHEN and SYDVKM. Between the trimmed V and J ends, which lost 7 bases and 9 bases, there was a span of 13 bases. The CDR3 loop reads CASNPRVSSPLHF. CDR3 DNA: TGTGCCAGCAATCCACGGGTCTCTTCACCCCTCCACTTT.

This clonotype was observed many times. The J gene is TRBJ1-5, the V gene TRBV7-2; 11 bases are a match to TRBD1. The CDR3 has 16 amino acids. V shed 5 bases and J 7 bases; nucleotides not matched to a gene: 10. CDR1 and CDR2 (germline): SGHTA, FQGNSA. Here the CDR3 DNA reads TGTGCCAGCAGCCTAGGACAGGGGGCAGGCCGGCAGCCCCAGCATTTT. It codes for CASSLGQGAGRQPQHF.

The chain joins TRBV15 to TRBJ1-2; 8 bases map to TRBD1. With V trimmed by 4 bases and J by 8 bases, 3 bases remained unmatched. Looked up from germline, CDR1 is LNHNV and CDR2 is YYDKDF (reference sequence). This CDR3 comprises 12 residues. The CDR3 DNA sequence: TGTGCCACCAGCATCGGACAGGGCGGCTACACCTTC. Residues: CATSIGQGGYTF.

The table lists this clonotype with many counts. This chain connects TRBV7-2 to TRBJ1-6; D unclear. Germline V gene sequence: CDR1 SGHTA, CDR2 FQGNSA. The CDR3 consists of 17 residues. V was trimmed by 2 bases and J by 0 bases, leaving 11 bases between them. The CDR3 loop is CASSLLIRSSYNSPLHF. The DNA of the CDR3 is TGTGCCAGCAGCTTATTGATTCGGAGCTCCTATAATTCACCCCTCCACTTT.

This clonotype has ten or more counts. The CDR3 spells CASSQFGTNTGELFF. The CDR3 bases are TGCGCCAGCAGCCAATTCGGCACGAACACCGGGGAGCTGTTTTTT. The chain joins TRBV4-1 to TRBJ2-2; D remains ambiguous. The ends were cut back, 2 bases at V and 0 bases at J, with 7 bases in the middle. The CDR3 has 15 amino acids. The germline CDR1 and CDR2 sequences are MGHRA and YSYEKL.

This clonotype was observed at least ten times. J is TRBJ1-6 and V is TRBV18; D perhaps matches TRBD1 (5 bases). Germline loops: CDR1 KGHSH, CDR2 LQKENI. This CDR3 has 16 residues. The V end lost 2 bases, the J end lost 5 bases, and 13 bases lay between the germline ends. The CDR3 region is CASSPNEQGDNSPLHF. CDR3 bases: TGTGCCAGCTCACCAAATGAGCAGGGTGATAATTCACCCCTCCACTTT.

This clonotype was counted many times. The genes are TRBV7-2 and TRBJ1-1, with D possibly being TRBD1 (5 bases). The CDR3 is 15 residues long. The V end lost 2 bases, the J end lost 1 base, and 11 bases lay between the germline ends. Per germline, CDR1 SGHTA and CDR2 FQGNSA. The CDR3 region is CASSLMAGSNTEAFF. The DNA of the CDR3 is TGTGCCAGCAGCTTAATGGCAGGGTCGAACACTGAAGCTTTCTTT.

There are many counts of this clonotype. CDR3 DNA sequence: TGTGCCAGCAGTGAGGGGCAGGGGGCCATTGGCTACACCTTC. Translation: CASSEGQGAIGYTF. The V gene is TRBV2, the J gene TRBJ1-2; 8 nucleotides agree with TRBD1. J was trimmed by 7 bases and V by 3 bases; bases with no gene match: 7. The CDR3 is 14 residues long. Per germline, CDR1 SNHLY and CDR2 FYNNEI.

Ten or more counts support this clonotype. This chain joins TRBV12-3 or TRBV12-4 and TRBJ1-5; D is perhaps TRBD1 (6 bases). The CDR3 has 18 residues. With 4 bases removed from V and 0 bases from J, the gap between germline ends came to 19 bases. The CDR3 region has the DNA TGTGCCAGCAGTTCTTACAGGGCTCGGGGCGTTAGCAATCAGCCCCAGCATTTT. It translates to CASSSYRARGVSNQPQHF.

This clonotype was detected a few times. This chain joins TRBV11-1 and TRBJ2-2, with 7 bases lining up with TRBD1. The V and J ends lost 5 bases and 7 bases, in that order; junction bases with no gene match: 7. CDR1 is SGHAT and CDR2 is FQDESV in the germline V gene (reference sequence). The CDR3 sequence is 14 residues long. CDR3 bases: TGTGCCAGCAGCCGTCGACAGGGCGTCGGGGAGCTGTTTTTT. This encodes CASSRRQGVGELFF.

At least ten counts were recorded for this clonotype. The rearrangement links TRBV6-1 to TRBJ1-5; weak D call: TRBD1 (5 bases). Germline assignment: CDR1 MNHNS and CDR2 SASEGT. Trimming removed 3 bases from V and 2 bases from J, with 14 bases in between. This CDR3 has 16 amino acids. CDR3 amino acids: CASSDPGGPGNQPQHF. The CDR3 DNA is TGTGCCAGCAGTGACCCCGGGGGACCCGGCAATCAGCCCCAGCATTTT.

This clonotype was seen more than once but under ten times. V gene TRBV7-2 combines with J gene TRBJ2-2; possibly TRBD2 for D (6 bases). The V and J ends lost 0 bases and 6 bases respectively, with 11 bases between them. Per the germline V gene, CDR1 is SGHTA and CDR2 is FQGNSA. This CDR3 region has 15 residues. CDR3 amino acids: CASSLAWSGAGELFF. CDR3 bases: TGTGCCAGCAGCTTAGCCTGGTCGGGGGCCGGGGAGCTGTTTTTT.

The table lists this clonotype with many counts. The rearrangement joins TRBV7-6 to TRBJ2-5, with D uncertain. This CDR3 is 13 amino acids long. Germline assignment: CDR1 SGHVS and CDR2 FNYEAQ. V was shortened by 6 bases and J by 5 bases, with 13 bases between the two germline ends. The CDR3 protein is CASSEVRVETQYF. Written as DNA, the CDR3 is TGTGCCAGCAGTGAGGTCCGCGTGGAGACCCAGTACTTC. The variable domain in full, completed from reference TRBV7-6 and TRBJ2-5, reads GAGVSQSPRYKVTKRGQDVALRCDPISGHVSLYWYRQALGQGPEFLTYFNYEAQQDKSGLPNDRFSAERPEGSISTLTIQRTEQRDSAMYRCASSEVRVETQYFGPGTRLLVL.

This clonotype was recorded many times. V is TRBV6-5 and J is TRBJ1-2, with no clear D. Germline loops: CDR1 MNHEY, CDR2 SVGAGI. Trimming left V 0 bases short and J 6 bases short, with 17 bases between. CDR3 length: 16 amino acids. The CDR3 DNA reads TGTGCCAGCAGTTACTCACTTGCGGCAGTTGGGAATGGCTACACCTTC. Encoded protein: CASSYSLAAVGNGYTF.

The chain couples TRBV6-2 or TRBV6-3 to TRBJ1-5, with D possibly matching TRBD1 (6 bases). Germline assignment: CDR1 MNHEY and CDR2 SVGEGT. The CDR3 has 13 residues. The ends were cut back, 11 bases at V and 4 bases at J, with 15 bases in the middle. Here the CDR3 reads CAAEGQGNQPQHF. The DNA for the CDR3 is TGTGCCGCAGAGGGGCAGGGGAATCAGCCCCAGCATTTT.

A note on this clonotype: One junction end disagrees with the germline gene, perhaps due to a read error. The chain uses TRBV4-1 and TRBJ2-3; possible D gene TRBD2, 6 bases. From germline, CDR1 is MGHRA and CDR2 YSYEKL. The CDR3 extends over 15 amino acids. The CDR3 DNA sequence: TGTGCCAGCAGCCAAGACACCGGAGGGACAGATACGCAGTATTTT. Its translation is CASSQDTGGTDTQYF.

This clonotype was recorded at least ten times. V is TRBV29-1 and J is TRBJ2-7, with D maybe TRBD1 (6 bases). Germline CDR1 SQVTM, CDR2 ANQGSEA. This CDR3 comprises 14 residues. Trimming pared 5 bases from V and 0 bases from J, leaving 14 bases between. In DNA form, the CDR3 reads TGCAGCGTTCTCACTACGGACAGCTCCTACGAGCAGTACTTC. Translating gives CSVLTTDSSYEQYF.

This clonotype was observed at least ten times. The chain has TRBV12-3 or TRBV12-4 and TRBJ2-1; D gene ambiguous. CDR3 size: 14 residues. The V gene lost 3 bases and the J gene lost 8 bases, with 14 bases spanning the gap. The CDR3 loop is CASSLRRLGHEQFF. The CDR3 DNA sequence: TGTGCCAGCAGTTTGAGGCGGTTGGGCCATGAGCAGTTCTTC.

This clonotype was seen only a few times. CDR3 sequence (DNA): TGTGCCAGCGGCTCGACAGTACAAGCTTTCTTT. Amino acid sequence: CASGSTVQAFF. The V gene is TRBV2, the J gene TRBJ1-1, with a weak D call TRBD1 (5 bases). The CDR3 has 11 amino acids. V was trimmed by 8 bases and J by 9 bases, leaving 13 bases between them. Looked up from germline, CDR1 is SNHLY and CDR2 is FYNNEI.

This clonotype has ten or more counts. This chain joins TRBV7-3 and TRBJ2-2, with 9 bases matching TRBD1. The CDR3 covers 16 residues. Germline V gives CDR1 SGHTA, CDR2 FQGTGA. Unmatched junction bases numbered 9, after V lost 5 bases and J lost 5 bases. CDR3 nucleotide sequence: TGTGCCAGCAGCCTACCGGGACAGGGAGGAACCGGGGAGCTGTTTTTT. Its translation: CASSLPGQGGTGELFF.

This clonotype turned up a few times. The chain recombines TRBV20-1 with TRBJ1-4; the D is unclear. V was trimmed by 6 bases and J by 7 bases, leaving 9 bases between them. The CDR3 covers 11 residues. Germline loops: CDR1 DFQATT, CDR2 SNEGSKA (reference sequence). In DNA form, the CDR3 reads TGCAGTGCCGCCCCCGGTGAAAAACTGTTTTTT. Protein product: CSAAPGEKLFF.

This rearrangement joins TRBV12-3 or TRBV12-4 to TRBJ2-5; perhaps D is TRBD1 or TRBD2 (5 bases each). The CDR3 contains 13 residues. V was shortened by 6 bases and J by 7 bases, with 15 bases between the two germline ends. The CDR3 DNA sequence: TGTGCCAGCAGCCCGGGACCGAGTTCGACCCAGTACTTC. This sequence encodes CASSPGPSSTQYF.